Each of the 28 T cell receptor beta chains below was sequenced from the same sample in a study of long-term antiretroviral therapy in people with HIV. At the survey level, the v3.0 immunoSEQ assay was run. Only in-frame clones appear in the TCRdb table, and some are missing; sequencing was by immunoSEQ multiplex PCR. The sample includes some 24,000 clones, 81% of them seen just once. Sequencing used unsorted PBMCs, obtained 4.4 years after starting antiretroviral therapy. The receptors were sampled from a man in his thirties or forties with HIV.

The rearrangement links TRBV4-3 to TRBJ2-7, with TRBD1 as a possible D gene (6 bases). Looked up from germline, CDR1 is LGHNA and CDR2 is YSLEER. Trimming removed 2 bases from V and 3 bases from J, with 14 bases in between. The CDR3 runs 15 residues. The CDR3 bases are TGCGCCAGCAGCCAAACCAGGGGAACAAGCTACGAGCAGTACTTC. Translation: CASSQTRGTSYEQYF.

The gene calls are TRBV29-1 and TRBJ2-2; 7 bases are shared with TRBD1. The trim removed 3 bases at V and 1 base at J, leaving 2 bases unmatched. CDR3 length: 14 residues. In germline, CDR1 is SQVTM, CDR2 ANQGSEA. The DNA for the CDR3 is TGCAGCGTTGAGACAGGGAGGAACACCGGGGAGCTGTTTTTT. This encodes CSVETGRNTGELFF.

The chain joins TRBV6-5 to TRBJ1-1; 7 bases align to TRBD1. V dropped 6 bases and J dropped 7; count of bases not matched to a gene: 11. The CDR3 covers 14 residues. Germline loops: CDR1 MNHEY, CDR2 SVGAGI. In nucleotides, the CDR3 is TGTGCCAGCAGCCCTGACAGGGTTTGGATTGAAGCTTTCTTT. Translation: CASSPDRVWIEAFF.

The V and J genes are TRBV25-1 and TRBJ1-1; D is unclear. V was shortened by 4 bases and J by 5 bases, with 11 bases between the two germline ends. This CDR3 region has 13 residues. Looked up from germline, CDR1 is MGHDK and CDR2 is SYGVNS. The CDR3 here is CASSVGLWTEAFF. The CDR3 region has the DNA TGTGCCAGCAGTGTCGGCTTATGGACTGAAGCTTTCTTT.

This chain uses TRBV7-6 with TRBJ2-7; TRBD1 agrees at 11 bases. Germline V gene data show CDR1 as SGHVS and CDR2 as FNYEAQ. V shed 5 bases, J shed 4 bases, and the junction held 10 bases outside the gene matches. The length of the CDR3 is 16 residues. The CDR3 sequence is CASSTRPGQGGYEQYF. DNA of the CDR3: TGTGCCAGCAGCACCCGACCGGGACAGGGGGGGTACGAGCAGTACTTC. The entire variable domain, with the rest obtained from reference TRBV7-6 and TRBJ2-7, is as follows: GAGVSQSPRYKVTKRGQDVALRCDPISGHVSLYWYRQALGQGPEFLTYFNYEAQQDKSGLPNDRFSAERPEGSISTLTIQRTEQRDSAMYRCASSTRPGQGGYEQYFGPGTRLTVT.

There are a few counts of this clone. The rearrangement uses TRBV4-3 and TRBJ2-7; D is unclear. The CDR3 sequence is 13 residues long. V was cut by 1 base and J by 4 bases, with 8 bases left in between. CDR1 LGHNA and CDR2 YSLEER come from the germline V gene. The CDR3 protein is CASSQAPGYEQYF. CDR3 DNA: TGCGCCAGCAGCCAAGCGCCTGGGTACGAGCAGTACTTC.

This chain connects TRBV18 to TRBJ1-1; D not resolved. V lost 6 bases and J lost 9, with 17 bases in between. Per the germline V gene, CDR1 is KGHSH and CDR2 is LQKENI. There are 13 residues in the CDR3. CDR3 in DNA: TGTGCCAGCTCCTCGCCGCACACGCCCCAAGCTTTCTTT. Protein: CASSSPHTPQAFF.

The CDR3 spells CASNEREVYNEQFF. DNA for the CDR3: TGTGCCAGCAACGAGCGTGAGGTCTACAATGAGCAGTTCTTC. The chain links TRBV28 to TRBJ2-1, with no clear D. The CDR3 spans 14 residues. The V gene's germline CDR1 is MDHEN and CDR2 SYDVKM. The V end was cut by 7 bases, the J end by 3 bases, with 13 bases between.

The rearrangement uses TRBV27 and TRBJ2-7, with TRBD2 matching 8 bases. There are 14 residues in the CDR3. V shed 5 bases, J shed 4 bases, and the junction held 7 bases outside the gene matches. Germline CDR1 reads MNHEY; CDR2 reads SMNVEV (reference sequence). DNA for the CDR3: TGTGCCAGCAGTAACCTGCGGGAGGTATACGAGCAGTACTTC. Translated, it gives CASSNLREVYEQYF.

The chain links TRBV5-1 to TRBJ2-1; D not certain. In germline, CDR1 is SGHRS, CDR2 YFSETQ. The V end lost 2 bases, the J end lost 9 bases, and 12 bases lay between the germline ends. CDR3 length equals 13 residues. CDR3 residues: CASSFGLAGEQFF. The CDR3 DNA follows: TGCGCCAGCAGCTTTGGATTAGCAGGTGAGCAGTTCTTC. The full variable domain, in which reference TRBV5-1 and TRBJ2-1 provide the parts outside the CDR3, is KAGVTQTPRYLIKTRGQQVTLSCSPISGHRSVSWYQQTPGQGLQFLFEYFSETQRNKGNFPGRFSGRQFSNSRSEMNVSTLELGDSALYLCASSFGLAGEQFFGPGTRLTVL.

This chain links TRBV9 with TRBJ2-7, with D possibly being TRBD2 (6 bases). V lost 3 bases, J lost 5 bases, and 18 bases lay in between. The germline V gene encodes CDR1 SGDLS and CDR2 YYNGEE. CDR3 length: 15 amino acids. CDR3: CASSGPGGRPHEQYF. CDR3 sequence (DNA): TGTGCCAGCAGCGGCCCTGGGGGGAGACCCCACGAGCAGTACTTC.

This chain links TRBV28 with TRBJ1-4, with TRBD1 matching 8 bases. The junction had 5 bases not matched to a gene; V was cut back by 5 bases and J by 3 bases. The germline CDR1 and CDR2 sequences are MDHEN and SYDVKM. The CDR3 totals 15 residues. CDR3 bases: TGTGCCAGCAGTGCAGGGGGCCGGGCTAATGAAAAACTGTTTTTT. As protein: CASSAGGRANEKLFF.

V is TRBV7-9 and J is TRBJ1-1; D is unclear. This CDR3 is 14 amino acids long. Germline V gene sequence: CDR1 SEHNR, CDR2 FQNEAQ (reference sequence). The ends were cut back, 1 base at V and 2 bases at J, with 8 bases in the middle. CDR3 nucleotides: TGTGCCAGCAGCTTAGTTCAGGCAAACACTGAAGCTTTCTTT. As protein: CASSLVQANTEAFF. The full variable domain, its missing parts supplied by reference TRBV7-9 and TRBJ1-1, is DTGVSQNPRHKITKRGQNVTFRCDPISEHNRLYWYRQTLGQGPEFLTYFQNEAQLEKSRLLSDRFSAERPKGSFSTLEIQRTEQGDSAMYLCASSLVQANTEAFFGQGTRLTVV.

V gene TRBV4-3 combines with J gene TRBJ1-3, with 7 bases aligning to TRBD1. V shed 4 bases, J shed 0 bases, and the junction held 6 bases outside the gene matches. The CDR3 runs 16 residues. The V gene's germline CDR1 is LGHNA and CDR2 YSLEER. This CDR3 is CASSLYRDSSGNTIYF. CDR3 in DNA: TGCGCCAGCAGCCTCTACCGGGACAGCTCTGGAAACACCATATATTTT.

This sequence joins TRBV28 and TRBJ1-1, with 9 bases aligning to TRBD1. The CDR3 is 14 residues long. Trimming at V came to 3 bases and at J to 12 bases, leaving 11 bases not matched to a gene. CDR1 and CDR2 from the germline V gene are MDHEN and SYDVKM. In nucleotides, the CDR3 is TGTGCCAGCAGTTTCCCCGGGACAGGGTGGGTAACTTTCTTT. It translates to CASSFPGTGWVTFF.

This chain links TRBV7-8 with TRBJ1-1; 9 nucleotides align to TRBD1. The CDR3 runs to 16 residues. Germline V gene data show CDR1 as SGHVS and CDR2 as FQNEAQ. The ends lost 3 bases at V and 2 bases at J; junction bases unmatched: 7. The CDR3 loop reads CASSLGTGLINTEAFF. The CDR3 DNA reads as TGTGCCAGCAGCTTGGGGACAGGGTTAATTAACACTGAAGCTTTCTTT.

V usage is TRBV13 and J usage is TRBJ2-3; TRBD1 might be the D (5 bases). Germline V CDR1 and CDR2: PRHDT, FYEKMQ (reference sequence). The CDR3 is 14 residues long. The V gene lost 2 bases and the J gene lost 4 bases, with 10 bases spanning the gap. In DNA form, the CDR3 reads TGTGCCAGCAGCTTATCTGGGGCGGCAGATACGCAGTATTTT. It specifies CASSLSGAADTQYF.

This chain connects TRBV5-4 to TRBJ1-1; D may be TRBD1 (6 bases). The CDR3 has 16 residues. Trimming cost V 0 bases and J 2 bases, with 14 bases left between them. Per the germline V gene, CDR1 is SGHNT and CDR2 is YYREEE (reference sequence). As DNA, the CDR3 is TGTGCCAGCAGCTTGGGGGGCAGGGGTCCTAACACTGAAGCTTTCTTT. Its protein product is CASSLGGRGPNTEAFF.

In its sample, this clone was seen a few times. The chain employs TRBV4-3 and TRBJ1-1; D is possibly TRBD1 (5 bases). CDR1 and CDR2 (germline): LGHNA, YSLEER. This CDR3 is 14 amino acids long. Trimming removed 4 bases at V and 5 bases at J, with 14 bases between. The chain's CDR3 is CASSPWTGDTEAFF. The CDR3 DNA sequence: TGCGCCAGCAGCCCTTGGACGGGGGATACTGAAGCTTTCTTT.

The chain combines TRBV28 with TRBJ2-5, with TRBD1 matching 8 bases. CDR3 length: 15 residues. V lost 4 bases to trimming and J lost 0 bases; unmatched junction nucleotides: 4. Germline CDR1 reads MDHEN; CDR2 reads SYDVKM. For the CDR3, the DNA is TGTGCCAGCAGTTCCCCGGACAGGGACCAAGAGACCCAGTACTTC. This encodes CASSSPDRDQETQYF.

This rearrangement joins TRBV7-8 to TRBJ1-1; no clear D gene. This CDR3 has 11 amino acids. The V and J ends lost 1 base and 8 bases respectively, with 5 bases between them. Germline V gene data show CDR1 as SGHVS and CDR2 as FQNEAQ. CDR3: CASSLGTEAFF. The CDR3 DNA sequence: TGTGCCAGCAGCTTAGGGACCGAAGCTTTCTTT.

The chain has TRBV4-1 and TRBJ2-7, with 10 bases that match TRBD2. This CDR3 is built from 15 residues. Germline loops: CDR1 MGHRA, CDR2 YSYEKL. After removal of 3 bases from V and 6 bases from J, the junction contained 8 bases not matched to a gene. CDR3 sequence: CASSHQAGGPGEQYF. The CDR3, as DNA: TGCGCCAGCAGCCATCAAGCGGGGGGGCCTGGCGAGCAGTACTTC.

The chain carries TRBV2 and TRBJ1-5, with D unresolved. Germline-derived CDR1 and CDR2 are SNHLY and FYNNEI. V was cut by 8 bases and J by 1 base, with 18 bases left in between. The CDR3 is 16 amino acids. CDR3 residues: CASEGPGRGSNQPQHF. CDR3 nucleotide sequence: TGTGCCAGCGAGGGCCCCGGTCGGGGAAGCAATCAGCCCCAGCATTTT.

The V and J genes are TRBV28 and TRBJ2-7, with 11 bases identical to TRBD1. This CDR3 is 17 amino acids long. Germline CDR1 MDHEN, CDR2 SYDVKM. V was clipped by 6 bases and J by 4 bases; unmatched bases: 14. In DNA, the CDR3 is TGTGCCAGCAGGGATGGGGGGGGACAGGGGGGATTGTACGAGCAGTACTTC. The encoded protein is CASRDGGGQGGLYEQYF. Using reference TRBV28 and TRBJ2-7 for the parts outside the CDR3, the full variable domain is DVKVTQSSRYLVKRTGEKVFLECVQDMDHENMFWYRQDPGLGLRLIYFSYDVKMKEKGDIPEGYSVSREKKERFSLILESASTNQTSMYLCASRDGGGQGGLYEQYFGPGTRLTVT.

This clone has only a few counts. V gene TRBV19 combines with J gene TRBJ2-7; 11 bases are shared with TRBD1. Germline lookup yields CDR1 LNHDA and CDR2 SQIVND (reference sequence). This CDR3 contains 14 residues. V lost 3 bases to trimming and J lost 4 bases; unmatched junction nucleotides: 2. DNA of the CDR3: TGTGCCAGTAGTATTGGGACAGGGGGTTACGAGCAGTACTTC. Protein product: CASSIGTGGYEQYF.

The CDR3 region has the DNA TGTGCCAGCAGTCGACTAGCGGTCACAGATACGCAGTATTTT. Translating gives CASSRLAVTDTQYF. The genes are TRBV27 and TRBJ2-3; 9 bases line up with TRBD2. The V segment lost 5 bases and the J segment 2 bases; nucleotides outside the gene matches: 2. CDR1 and CDR2 (germline): MNHEY, SMNVEV (reference sequence). This CDR3 region has 14 residues.

The chain joins TRBV29-1 to TRBJ2-5, with D possibly matching TRBD1 (6 bases). V shed 5 bases and J shed 4 bases, with 11 bases lying between them. Germline CDR1 reads SQVTM; CDR2 reads ANQGSEA. The CDR3 consists of 12 residues. In nucleotides, the CDR3 is TGCAGCGTTCCGGGACACGGAGAGACCCAGTACTTC. Protein product: CSVPGHGETQYF.

The chain couples TRBV9 to TRBJ1-2; a possible D gene is TRBD1 (5 bases). Germline loops: CDR1 SGDLS, CDR2 YYNGEE. V was trimmed by 3 bases and J by 0 bases, leaving 21 bases between them. This CDR3 is built from 18 residues. CDR3 residues: CASSANRDGGGPNYGYTF. The CDR3 region has the DNA TGTGCCAGCAGCGCCAACCGGGACGGGGGAGGTCCTAACTATGGCTACACCTTC.